The clone carrying this TCR beta chain appeared many times. Antigen specificity is unknown. The entry originates in a study of T cell repertoires in cytomegalovirus infection. Study context: Through public TCR beta signatures, both CMV infection and matching HLA type were indicated. Study results and limitations: Dominating the ex vivo response were HLA-C-restricted CMV-specific TCR beta clonotypes. Carriers of CMV and the relevant HLA type were discriminated by public TCR beta frequency.

TCRdb re-derived calls from the reads in MiXCR, one entry per CDR3 protein. The sample contains 150,000 to 200,000 distinct CDR3 sequences, around 14% of which appear only once. The J segment lost 11 bases and the V segment lost 3 bases, leaving 6 bases of the junction unmatched. The germline gives CDR1 SGHAT, CDR2 FQNNGV. This CDR3 has 12 residues. V and J are TRBV11-2 and TRBJ1-1; 7 nucleotides align to TRBD1. The receptor was derived from a human donor in good health (CMV status not recorded). Some clones in this sample may be carry-over from other donors' samples. Sequencing was carried out using PBMCs. For the CDR3, the DNA is TGTGCCAGCAGCTTTACACAGGGGACGGCTTTCTTT. Translating gives CASSFTQGTAFF.